This T cell receptor beta chain was sequenced during a study of shared clonotypes between healthy human individuals. About the research overall: A couple of female and a few male donors aged 18 to 49 were enrolled.

Every one of the donors was a Caucasian adult that lived in Nashville, Tennessee. TCRdb's copy holds only in-frame clones and misses some; the assay was immunoSEQ multiplex PCR. The data hold approximately 640,000 clones, with 80% to 95% observed a single time. Germline-derived CDR1 and CDR2 are SGDLS and YYNGEE. The CDR3 sequence is 15 residues long. Trimming left V 4 bases short and J 2 bases short, with 13 bases between. Sequencing input: memory CD8+ T cells from PBMCs. Subset meaning: CD45RO+ cells pooled with CCR7-negative TemRA cells. The V gene is TRBV9, the J gene TRBJ2-1; weak D call: TRBD2 (6 bases). The source is a man in his late teens or twenties in good health. Some clones in this sample may be carry-over from other donors' samples. The CDR3 DNA follows: TGTGCCAGCAGCCCTTCCGGGAGTACCTACAATGAGCAGTTCTTC. Translating it yields CASSPSGSTYNEQFF.